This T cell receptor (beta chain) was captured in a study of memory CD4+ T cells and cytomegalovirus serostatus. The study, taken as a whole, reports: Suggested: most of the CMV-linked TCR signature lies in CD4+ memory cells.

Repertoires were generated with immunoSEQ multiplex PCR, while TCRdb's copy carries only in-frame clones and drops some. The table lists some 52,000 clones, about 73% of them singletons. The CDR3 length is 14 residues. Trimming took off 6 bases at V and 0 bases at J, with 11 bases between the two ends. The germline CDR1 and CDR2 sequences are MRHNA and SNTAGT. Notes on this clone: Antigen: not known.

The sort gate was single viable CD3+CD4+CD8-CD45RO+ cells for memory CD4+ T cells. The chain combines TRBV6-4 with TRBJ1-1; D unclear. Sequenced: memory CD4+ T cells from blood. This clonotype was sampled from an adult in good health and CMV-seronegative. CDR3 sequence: CASRDGDMNTEAFF. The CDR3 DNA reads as TGTGCCAGCAGGGACGGAGATATGAACACTGAAGCTTTCTTT.